This paragraph covers one T cell receptor beta chain sequence. The V end lost 3 bases, the J end lost 5 bases, and 10 bases lay between the germline ends. CDR3 length: 13 residues. Germline V CDR1 and CDR2: ENHRY, SYGVKD. The entry originates in a study of blood T cell repertoires in COVID-19. Methods used by the authors: Estimated nucleated cell counts came from reference gene primer amplification. Clones were sequenced by immunoSEQ multiplex PCR, and TCRdb holds only the in-frame ones, with some missing. The V and J calls and the clone size are those of that table, but D and trimming were determined from the DNA. Among over 90,000 clones listed, about 74% were seen once.

The sequenced sample was peripheral blood. This TCR was recovered from a man aged 65 to 79 with COVID-19, enrolled during active disease. The chain links TRBV10-3 to TRBJ1-1; D possibly corresponds to TRBD1 (6 bases). The CDR3 loop is CAISDSGETEAFF. CDR3 nucleotides: TGTGCCATCAGTGATTCAGGGGAGACTGAAGCTTTCTTT.